The 30 T cell receptor beta chains below were found in one sample sequenced in a study of T cells in Graves' hyperthyroidism and ophthalmopathy. Amplified TCR beta CDR3 regions came from RNA transcripts. The primer set for the first-round RT-PCR of the TCR CDR3 was HTBI. TCRdb re-analysed the multiplex PCR reads in MiXCR, keeping a single row per CDR3 protein. The profile shows fewer than 750,000 distinct CDR3 sequences, roughly 14% of them singletons. Sequenced: blood. The receptor source for this set is a woman aged 40-49 years with Graves' ophthalmopathy.

The V gene is TRBV20-1, the J gene TRBJ2-7; 8 nucleotides agree with TRBD1. The CDR3 loop spans 14 amino acids. Germline V lookup: CDR1 DFQATT, CDR2 SNEGSKA (reference sequence). Losses at the gene ends were 0 bases for V and 7 bases for J; bases not matched to a gene: 8. CDR3 loop: CSARDWTTGGEQYF. The CDR3 coding sequence is TGCAGTGCTAGAGATTGGACTACAGGGGGAGAGCAGTACTTC.

This clonotype showed up just a few times. The chain joins TRBV30 to TRBJ2-7; a possible D gene is TRBD1 (5 bases). The V end lost 7 bases, the J end lost 4 bases, and 17 bases lay between the germline ends. Germline V gene sequence: CDR1 GTSNPN, CDR2 SVGIG (reference sequence). The CDR3 consists of 13 residues. The CDR3 DNA reads as TGTGCCTTGTTAAGACAGATGCCATACGAGCAGTACTTC. Amino acids: CALLRQMPYEQYF. Complete variable domain (other parts from reference TRBV30 and TRBJ2-7): SQTIHQWPATLVQPVGSPLSLECTVEGTSNPNLYWYRQAAGRGLQLLFYSVGIGQISSEVPQNLSASRPQDRQFILSSKKLLLSDSGFYLCALLRQMPYEQYFGPGTRLTVT.

In this sample, this clonotype turned up many times. The chain joins TRBV7-3 to TRBJ1-2, with unresolved D. The germline V and J ends were trimmed by 2 bases and 2 bases, with 12 bases remaining between them. There are 15 residues in the CDR3. CDR1 and CDR2 from the germline V gene are SGHTA and FQGTGA. CDR3 DNA: TGTGCCAGCAGCTTATCGGTAGGGCCGAACTATGGCTACACCTTC. Its translation: CASSLSVGPNYGYTF.

The V and J genes are TRBV6-2 or TRBV6-3 and TRBJ1-6; no reliable D call. Germline CDR1 and CDR2: MNHEY and SVGEGT. The CDR3 sequence is 12 residues long. Trimming took 5 bases from V and 12 from J, leaving 11 bases between them. The CDR3 DNA follows: TGTGCCAGCAGTGTCTCGGTTGGACCCCTCCACTTT. As protein: CASSVSVGPLHF.

This clonotype was seen only a few times. The V gene is TRBV6-1, the J gene TRBJ1-6; TRBD1 matches 9 bases. Germline trimming cut 6 bases from V and 10 bases from J; bases unmatched to any gene: 7. The length of the CDR3 is 14 residues. CDR1 and CDR2 (germline): MNHNS, SASEGT. The DNA of the CDR3 is TGTGCCAGCAGAGCAAGGGACAGGGAATCACCCCTCCACTTT. It is translated as CASRARDRESPLHF.

The CDR3 loop reads CASSQGGQGLAKNIQYF. The DNA of the CDR3 is TGTGCCAGCAGCCAAGGGGGACAGGGCCTAGCCAAAAACATTCAGTACTTC. The V call is TRBV14, the J call TRBJ2-4; TRBD1 aligns across 9 bases. Germline V CDR1 and CDR2: SGHDN, FVKESK. Germline trimming cut 1 base from V and 0 bases from J; bases unmatched to any gene: 4. This CDR3 comprises 17 residues.

At least ten counts were recorded for this clonotype. This chain connects TRBV29-1 to TRBJ2-5, with D tentatively TRBD2 (6 bases). V gave up 5 bases and J gave up 3 bases, with 16 bases separating them. The CDR3 sequence is 14 residues long. Germline V gene lookup returns CDR1 SQVTM and CDR2 ANQGSEA. CDR3 residues: CSVFGLTLEETQYF. DNA of the CDR3: TGCAGCGTTTTTGGACTAACCTTGGAAGAGACCCAGTACTTC. Drawing the rest from reference TRBV29-1 and TRBJ2-5, the complete variable domain is SAVISQKPSRDICQRGTSLTIQCQVDSQVTMMFWYRQQPGQSLTLIATANQGSEATYESGFVIDKFPISRPNLTFSTLTVSNMSPEDSSIYLCSVFGLTLEETQYFGPGTRLLVL.

This clonotype has at least ten counts. The chain recombines TRBV2 with TRBJ2-5; 7 nucleotides match TRBD1. CDR1 is SNHLY, CDR2 FYNNEI, per germline. There are 14 residues in the CDR3. The trim removed 6 bases at V and 5 bases at J, leaving 9 bases unmatched. CDR3 in amino acids: CASSAQGIGETQYF. The CDR3 bases are TGTGCCAGCAGCGCACAGGGGATCGGGGAGACCCAGTACTTC.

This clonotype was detected many times. The CDR3 sequence is CASVPGQEEITGELFF. CDR3 sequence (DNA): TGTGCTAGTGTTCCTGGACAGGAGGAAATCACCGGGGAGCTGTTTTTT. This chain links TRBV12-5 with TRBJ2-2; 7 bases map to TRBD1. The germline V gene encodes CDR1 LGHNT and CDR2 FRNRAP. V gave up 7 bases and J gave up 4 bases; unmatched junction bases: 12. This CDR3 region has 16 residues.

This clonotype was seen at least ten times. The CDR3 DNA sequence: TGTGCCACCAGCAGGTCTCCTAGAAACTCTTACCAAGAGACCCAGTACTTC. As protein: CATSRSPRNSYQETQYF. V and J are TRBV15 and TRBJ2-5, with D unclear. The CDR3 sequence is 17 residues long. Germline CDR1 and CDR2: LNHNV and YYDKDF (reference sequence). V was shortened by 3 bases and J by 0 bases, with 17 bases between the two germline ends.

The gene calls are TRBV5-6 and TRBJ2-7; D gene unclear. The CDR3 sequence is 15 residues long. Germline V CDR1 and CDR2: SGHDT, YYEEEE. Deletions cut 7 bases from V and 3 bases from J, with 20 bases between. The CDR3, as DNA: TGTGCCAGCGGCCCAACCCGGCGCTCAAGCTACGAGCAGTACTTC. Translated, it gives CASGPTRRSSYEQYF.

In this sample, this clonotype turned up many times. The CDR3 here is CASSRGGSDGETQYF. Here the CDR3 DNA reads TGTGCCAGCAGCCGCGGCGGTAGCGATGGGGAGACCCAGTACTTC. This chain joins TRBV11-2 and TRBJ2-5, with D perhaps matching TRBD2 (5 bases). With 5 bases removed from V and 5 bases from J, the gap between germline ends came to 18 bases. CDR3 length: 15 amino acids. The V gene's germline CDR1 is SGHAT and CDR2 FQNNGV.

Ten or more counts support this clonotype. The gene calls are TRBV6-5 and TRBJ2-2, with D maybe TRBD1 (5 bases). The CDR3 sequence is 16 residues long. Trimming took 2 bases from V and 0 from J, leaving 10 bases between them. Germline V gene sequence: CDR1 MNHEY, CDR2 SVGAGI. The CDR3 sequence is CASSYQDRPNTGELFF. The CDR3 coding sequence is TGTGCCAGCAGTTACCAAGACAGACCGAACACCGGGGAGCTGTTTTTT.

This clonotype was observed a few times. This sequence joins TRBV19 and TRBJ1-3; D not resolved. Germline V gives CDR1 LNHDA, CDR2 SQIVND (reference sequence). Trimming took off 6 bases at V and 0 bases at J, with 9 bases between the two ends. The CDR3 length is 14 residues. CDR3 in amino acids: CASRTDPSGNTIYF. CDR3 nucleotide sequence: TGTGCCAGTAGAACAGACCCCTCTGGAAACACCATATATTTT.

This clonotype was counted only a few times. The rearrangement links TRBV18 to TRBJ2-5, with D tentatively TRBD1 or TRBD2 (5 bases each). Germline assignment: CDR1 KGHSH and CDR2 LQKENI. The CDR3 spans 15 residues. With 0 bases removed from V and 7 bases from J, the gap between germline ends came to 15 bases. CDR3 in DNA: TGTGCCAGCTCACCACCCCCCGGGACCTGGGGGACCCAGTACTTC. This translates into CASSPPPGTWGTQYF.

This clonotype has ten or more counts. This rearrangement joins TRBV29-1 to TRBJ2-7; TRBD2 aligns across 12 bases. This CDR3 has 15 residues. CDR1 is SQVTM, CDR2 ANQGSEA, per germline. Trimming removed 3 bases from V and 5 bases from J; junction bases left unmatched: 8. The CDR3 DNA reads as TGCAGCGTTGACGGCCTAGCGGGAGGGCCCCACGAGCAGTACTTC. It translates to CSVDGLAGGPHEQYF.

This clonotype was recorded many times. The rearrangement joins TRBV5-1 to TRBJ2-7, with D perhaps matching TRBD1 (5 bases). The CDR3 spans 14 residues. The V and J ends lost 0 bases and 4 bases respectively, with 11 bases between them. Per the germline V gene, CDR1 is SGHRS and CDR2 is YFSETQ. CDR3 coding DNA: TGCGCCAGCAGCTTGGGCCAGGGAAGATACGAGCAGTACTTC. The encoded protein is CASSLGQGRYEQYF.

This clonotype was picked up many times. J is TRBJ2-3 and V is TRBV10-3, with 13 nucleotides matching TRBD2. The germline V gene encodes CDR1 ENHRY and CDR2 SYGVKD. With V trimmed by 10 bases and J by 7 bases, 8 bases remained unmatched. This CDR3 is built from 14 residues. The CDR3 coding sequence is TGTGCCACCCTGGGGACTAGCGGGGCTCATACGCAGTATTTT. Its protein is CATLGTSGAHTQYF.

This clonotype was counted at least ten times. The chain combines TRBV4-2 with TRBJ2-2; TRBD2 might be the D (5 bases). This CDR3 comprises 17 residues. Germline V gives CDR1 LGHNA, CDR2 YNFKEQ. V lost 0 bases to trimming and J lost 5 bases, with 16 bases between them. The CDR3 region is CASSQEKVALKTGELFF. The CDR3 DNA is TGTGCCAGCAGCCAAGAGAAGGTAGCGTTAAAGACCGGGGAGCTGTTTTTT.

This clonotype was observed many times. The chain joins TRBV5-1 to TRBJ2-2, with D possibly being TRBD1 (6 bases). Germline V gives CDR1 SGHRS, CDR2 YFSETQ. V lost 5 bases, J lost 2 bases, and 19 bases lay in between. This CDR3 region has 17 residues. The CDR3 region is CASSGGPTSANTGELFF. The CDR3 nucleotides read TGCGCCAGCAGTGGGGGCCCGACATCAGCAAACACCGGGGAGCTGTTTTTT.

At least ten counts were recorded for this clonotype. The J gene is TRBJ2-7, the V gene TRBV28; 7 nucleotides agree with TRBD1. This CDR3 is built from 15 residues. Looked up from germline, CDR1 is MDHEN and CDR2 is SYDVKM. The V and J ends lost 2 bases and 4 bases, in that order; junction bases with no gene match: 8. CDR3 in DNA: TGTGCCAGCAGTTTACCGTCGACAGGGAAGTACGAGCAGTACTTC. Translating gives CASSLPSTGKYEQYF.

This rearrangement joins TRBV7-9 to TRBJ2-7; D gene unclear. The CDR3 length is 11 residues. Between the trimmed V and J ends, which lost 5 bases and 7 bases, there was a span of 9 bases. The germline V gene encodes CDR1 SEHNR and CDR2 FQNEAQ (reference sequence). The chain's CDR3 is CASSPAREQYF. For the CDR3, the DNA is TGTGCCAGCAGCCCAGCCAGAGAGCAGTACTTC. Using reference TRBV7-9 and TRBJ2-7 for the parts outside the CDR3, the full variable domain is DTGVSQNPRHKITKRGQNVTFRCDPISEHNRLYWYRQTLGQGPEFLTYFQNEAQLEKSRLLSDRFSAERPKGSFSTLEIQRTEQGDSAMYLCASSPAREQYFGPGTRLTVT.

Ten or more counts support this clonotype. For the CDR3, the DNA is TGCAGTGCTAGAGACTACCGGGACCGGCATCAGCCCCAGCATTTT. Amino acid sequence: CSARDYRDRHQPQHF. The rearrangement links TRBV20-1 to TRBJ1-5; a possible D gene is TRBD1 (5 bases). CDR1 DFQATT and CDR2 SNEGSKA come from the germline V gene (reference sequence). The CDR3 extends over 15 amino acids. V dropped 0 bases and J dropped 5 bases, with 14 bases sitting between them.

This clonotype has at least ten counts. The gene calls are TRBV6-2 or TRBV6-3 and TRBJ2-7, with 7 bases that match TRBD1. The V segment lost 2 bases and the J segment 3 bases; nucleotides outside the gene matches: 7. Germline values: CDR1 MNHEY, CDR2 SVGEGT. The length of the CDR3 is 15 residues. The CDR3 coding sequence is TGTGCCAGCAGTTACCAGTCGGGGACAGACTACGAGCAGTACTTC. This codes for CASSYQSGTDYEQYF.

There are many counts of this clonotype. V gene TRBV6-5 combines with J gene TRBJ2-5, with 11 bases lining up with TRBD2. Germline V gene lookup returns CDR1 MNHEY and CDR2 SVGAGI. The CDR3 runs 15 residues. The junction had 3 bases not matched to a gene; V was cut back by 2 bases and J by 4 bases. The CDR3 sequence is CASSYQLAGVETQYF. The CDR3 DNA sequence: TGTGCCAGCAGTTACCAACTAGCGGGAGTAGAGACCCAGTACTTC.

This clonotype was observed a few times. This chain connects TRBV28 to TRBJ1-2; possible D gene TRBD1, 5 bases. Germline V gene data show CDR1 as MDHEN and CDR2 as SYDVKM. Trimming left V 8 bases short and J 6 bases short, with 16 bases between. This CDR3 is built from 13 residues. Written as DNA, the CDR3 is TGTGCCAGCCGACTACAGGCACGGGATGGCTACACCTTC. Translating gives CASRLQARDGYTF.

This clonotype was detected many times. The V and J genes are TRBV11-2 and TRBJ2-2, with 9 bases identical to TRBD1. V lost 0 bases and J lost 8; bases outside the gene matches: 10. The CDR3 length is 17 residues. Germline V gives CDR1 SGHAT, CDR2 FQNNGV. CDR3 DNA sequence: TGTGCCAGCAGCTTAGATCCCGGGACAGGGTTCTATGGGGAGCTGTTTTTT. Encoded protein: CASSLDPGTGFYGELFF.

This clonotype was counted between two and nine times. This sequence joins TRBV11-2 and TRBJ1-1; D ambiguous. The V gene's germline CDR1 is SGHAT and CDR2 FQNNGV. There are 13 residues in the CDR3. Deletions cut 6 bases from V and 7 bases from J, with 15 bases between. CDR3 nucleotides: TGTGCCAGCAGAAGGACGGGTCGGGTTGAAGCTTTCTTT. Amino acid sequence: CASRRTGRVEAFF.

Many counts were recorded for this clonotype. The J gene is TRBJ2-7, the V gene TRBV28; no reliable D call. Germline V gene data show CDR1 as MDHEN and CDR2 as SYDVKM. Trimming removed 5 bases from V and 4 bases from J, with 21 bases in between. The CDR3 spans 16 residues. The CDR3 protein is CASSSVSWTPNYEQYF. The CDR3 DNA follows: TGTGCCAGCAGTAGCGTTAGTTGGACGCCAAATTACGAGCAGTACTTC.

The CDR3 reads CASSVHVVGDQPQHF. The CDR3 DNA reads TGTGCCAGCAGTGTCCACGTGGTCGGGGATCAGCCCCAGCATTTT. The gene calls are TRBV2 and TRBJ1-5; D is unclear. Germline V gene sequence: CDR1 SNHLY, CDR2 FYNNEI. V was cut by 4 bases and J by 5 bases, with 15 bases left in between. The CDR3 extends over 15 amino acids.